This TCR beta chain came from a study of cytomegalovirus exposure and HLA in healthy donors. With respect to this clone: Antigen unknown.

PCR amplification relied on 60 Vbeta primers (plus 13 Jbeta primers). Sequencing used immunoSEQ multiplex PCR; TCRdb keeps in-frame clones, though not all of them. This sample yields about 130,000 clones, of which around 74% are seen a single time; approximately 6% belongs to the top ten. Study-level results: Another analysis was done later, and it associated 15,000 to 20,000 TCR beta sequences with HLA alleles at 0.05 false discovery rate. Rarity held for most TCR sequences, but there were some public TCRs that occurred in many donors. Later analysis revealed greater clonal expansion in HLA-associated TCR beta chains than in equally common others. Highly shared sequence variants in one cluster were likely a sequencing artifact.

This CDR3 has 15 residues. V shed 0 bases and J shed 7 bases, with 14 bases lying between them. Germline CDR1 and CDR2: SGDLS and YYNGEE. V usage is TRBV9 and J usage is TRBJ2-1; D is perhaps TRBD2 (6 bases). This clonotype was sampled from a woman in her 50s in good health and CMV-seropositive. Specimen: PBMCs. CDR3 DNA sequence: TGTGCCAGCAGCGTAGGTGCGGGGACGAGAAATGAGCAGTTCTTC. Translation: CASSVGAGTRNEQFF.